The TCR beta chain described here comes from a study of OX40 agonist ivuxolimab in advanced cancers. Profiled with immunoSEQ multiplex PCR; TCRdb holds only in-frame clones, not every one. The sample includes about 28,000 clones, roughly 82% of them seen just once. Germline lookup yields CDR1 PRHDT and CDR2 FYEKMQ (reference sequence). Losses at the gene ends were 3 bases for V and 0 bases for J; bases not matched to a gene: 6. The CDR3 spans 16 residues. In regard to this clone: Its antigen is undetermined.

Points from the study as a whole: Clonal expansion was seen in CD4+ and CD8+ blood T cells by week 6 at 0.1 to 3.0 mg/kg. Expanded peripheral T cell antigen specificity was not determined.

This chain joins TRBV13 and TRBJ2-3, with 7 nucleotides matching TRBD1. This receptor was identified in an adult with an advanced solid tumor such as melanoma, head and neck, liver or kidney cancer. The sequencing used CD4+ or CD8+ T cells sorted from blood, collected in a trial of the OX40 agonist ivuxolimab. The DNA for the CDR3 is TGTGCCAGCAGCTTCCGGACAGGTGAAAGCACAGATACGCAGTATTTT. Translating it yields CASSFRTGESTDTQYF.